This TCR beta chain appears in the sequencing data of a study of T cell changes during pregnancy in multiple sclerosis. The CDR3 spans 17 residues. In germline, CDR1 is LGHNA, CDR2 YSLEER. The J segment lost 8 bases and the V segment lost 0 bases, leaving 12 bases of the junction unmatched. Produced via immunoSEQ multiplex PCR; TCRdb's table is partial and in-frame only. The data contain approximately 64,000 clones, roughly 90% of them singletons. Material: peripheral blood, obtained in the first trimester of pregnancy. V usage is TRBV4-3 and J usage is TRBJ2-1; 8 positions match TRBD2. This sequence was found in a female donor with multiple sclerosis, enrolled in a pregnancy study. CDR3 DNA sequence: TGCGCCAGCAGCCAAGAAGTTCCGGGACTAGGAGTCGATGAGCAGTTCTTC. Amino acid sequence: CASSQEVPGLGVDEQFF.